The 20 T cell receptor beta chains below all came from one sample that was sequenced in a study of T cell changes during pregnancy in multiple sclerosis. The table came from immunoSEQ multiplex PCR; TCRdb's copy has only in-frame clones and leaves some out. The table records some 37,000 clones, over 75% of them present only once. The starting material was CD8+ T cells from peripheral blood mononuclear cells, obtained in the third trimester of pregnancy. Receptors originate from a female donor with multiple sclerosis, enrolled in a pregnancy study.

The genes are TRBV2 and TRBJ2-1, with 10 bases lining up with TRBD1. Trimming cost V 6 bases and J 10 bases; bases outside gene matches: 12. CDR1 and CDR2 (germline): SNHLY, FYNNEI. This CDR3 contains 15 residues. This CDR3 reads CASRVGQGLLNEQFF. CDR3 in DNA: TGTGCCAGCAGGGTGGGACAGGGGCTCTTAAACGAGCAGTTCTTC.

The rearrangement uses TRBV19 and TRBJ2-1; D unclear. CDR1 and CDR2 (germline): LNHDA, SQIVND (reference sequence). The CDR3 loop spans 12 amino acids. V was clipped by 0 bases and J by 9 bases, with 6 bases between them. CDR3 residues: CASSIDGSEQFF. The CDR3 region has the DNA TGTGCCAGTAGTATAGATGGTAGTGAGCAGTTCTTC.

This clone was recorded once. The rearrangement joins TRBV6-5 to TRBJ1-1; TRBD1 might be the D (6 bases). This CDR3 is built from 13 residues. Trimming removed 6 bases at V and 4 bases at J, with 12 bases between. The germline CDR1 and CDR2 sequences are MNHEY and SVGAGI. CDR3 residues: CASSSRGGTEAFF. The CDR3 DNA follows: TGTGCCAGCAGCTCGAGAGGGGGCACTGAAGCTTTCTTT.

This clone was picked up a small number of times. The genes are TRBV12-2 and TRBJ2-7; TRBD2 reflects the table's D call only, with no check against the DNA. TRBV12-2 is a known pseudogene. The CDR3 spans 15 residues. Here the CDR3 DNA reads TGTGCAAGTCGCTTTAGCGGGAGGGGTCGTCGGGAGCAGTACTTC. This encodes CASRFSGRGRREQYF.

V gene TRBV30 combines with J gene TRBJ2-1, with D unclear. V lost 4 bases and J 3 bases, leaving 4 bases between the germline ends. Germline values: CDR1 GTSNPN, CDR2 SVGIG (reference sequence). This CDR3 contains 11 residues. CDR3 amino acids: CAWMYYNEQFF. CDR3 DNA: TGTGCCTGGATGTACTACAATGAGCAGTTCTTC.

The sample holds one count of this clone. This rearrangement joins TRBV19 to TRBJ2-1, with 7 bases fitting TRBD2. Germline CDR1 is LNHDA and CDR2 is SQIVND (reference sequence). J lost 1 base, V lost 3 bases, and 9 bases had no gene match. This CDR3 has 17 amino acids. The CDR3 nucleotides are TGTGCCAGTAGTATCCGTTTGGGGGGGTATTCCTACAATGAGCAGTTCTTC. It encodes CASSIRLGGYSYNEQFF.

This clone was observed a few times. As DNA, the CDR3 is TGCAGCGTTTTAGGTCCGGAGACTTTCTTT. Its protein is CSVLGPETFF. This rearrangement joins TRBV29-1 to TRBJ1-1; D ambiguous. The CDR3 spans 10 residues. Trimming took 5 bases from V and 12 from J, leaving 13 bases between them. The germline V gene has CDR1 SQVTM and CDR2 ANQGSEA.

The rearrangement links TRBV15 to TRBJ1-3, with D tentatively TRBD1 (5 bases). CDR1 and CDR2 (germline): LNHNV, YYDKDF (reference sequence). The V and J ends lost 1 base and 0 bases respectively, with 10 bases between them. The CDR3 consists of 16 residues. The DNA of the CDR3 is TGTGCCACCAGCAGAGCAGGGTCGAGCTCTGGAAACACCATATATTTT. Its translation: CATSRAGSSSGNTIYF.

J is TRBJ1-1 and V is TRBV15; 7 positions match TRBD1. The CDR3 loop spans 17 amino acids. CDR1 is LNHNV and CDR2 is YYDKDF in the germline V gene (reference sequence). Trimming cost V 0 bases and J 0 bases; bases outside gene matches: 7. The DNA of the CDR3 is TGTGCCACCAGCAGAGAATACCATGACAGGGTGAACACTGAAGCTTTCTTT. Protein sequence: CATSREYHDRVNTEAFF.

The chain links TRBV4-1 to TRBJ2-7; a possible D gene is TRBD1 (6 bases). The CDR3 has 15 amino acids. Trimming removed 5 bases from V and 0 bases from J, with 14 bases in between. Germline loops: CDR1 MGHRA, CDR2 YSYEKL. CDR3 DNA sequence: TGCGCCAGCAGCGAGGGGGACCCACCCTCCTACGAGCAGTACTTC. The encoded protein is CASSEGDPPSYEQYF.

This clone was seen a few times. The CDR3 sequence: CASSSLNVATDTQYF. In DNA form, the CDR3 reads TGTGCCAGCAGTTCACTAAATGTGGCCACAGATACGCAGTATTTT. The chain carries TRBV6-5 and TRBJ2-3; no definite D call. CDR1 MNHEY and CDR2 SVGAGI come from the germline V gene. Deletions cut 4 bases from V and 2 bases from J, with 13 bases between. The CDR3 runs to 15 residues.

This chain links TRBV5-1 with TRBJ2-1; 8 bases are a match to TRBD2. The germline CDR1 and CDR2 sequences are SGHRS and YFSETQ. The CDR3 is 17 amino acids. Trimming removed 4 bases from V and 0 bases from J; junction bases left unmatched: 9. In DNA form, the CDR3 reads TGCGCCAGCAGCGCACTAGCGGAAAAAAGCTCCTACAATGAGCAGTTCTTC. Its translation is CASSALAEKSSYNEQFF.

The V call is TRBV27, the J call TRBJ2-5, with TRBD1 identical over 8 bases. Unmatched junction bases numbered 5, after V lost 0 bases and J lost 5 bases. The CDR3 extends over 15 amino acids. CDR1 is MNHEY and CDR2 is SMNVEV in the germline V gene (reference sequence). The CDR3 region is CASSLSQGVGETQYF. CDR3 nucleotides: TGTGCCAGCAGTTTATCACAGGGGGTGGGGGAGACCCAGTACTTC.

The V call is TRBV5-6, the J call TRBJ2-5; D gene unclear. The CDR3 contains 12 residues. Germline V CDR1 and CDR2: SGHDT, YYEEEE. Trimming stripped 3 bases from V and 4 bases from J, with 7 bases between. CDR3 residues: CASSSRGETQYF. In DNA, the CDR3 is TGTGCCAGCAGCTCCCGAGGAGAGACCCAGTACTTC.

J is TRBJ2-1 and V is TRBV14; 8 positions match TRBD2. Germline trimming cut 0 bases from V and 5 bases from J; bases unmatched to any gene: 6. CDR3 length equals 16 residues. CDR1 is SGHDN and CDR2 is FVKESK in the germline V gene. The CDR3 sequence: CASSQDPELADNEQFF. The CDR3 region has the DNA TGTGCCAGCAGCCAAGATCCCGAACTAGCGGACAATGAGCAGTTCTTC.

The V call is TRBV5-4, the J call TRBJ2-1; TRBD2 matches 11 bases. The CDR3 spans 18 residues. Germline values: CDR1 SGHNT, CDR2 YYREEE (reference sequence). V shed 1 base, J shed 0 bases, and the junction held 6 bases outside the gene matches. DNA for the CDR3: TGTGCCAGCAGCTTGAGACTAGCGGGGCCTAGCTCCTACAATGAGCAGTTCTTC. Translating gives CASSLRLAGPSSYNEQFF.

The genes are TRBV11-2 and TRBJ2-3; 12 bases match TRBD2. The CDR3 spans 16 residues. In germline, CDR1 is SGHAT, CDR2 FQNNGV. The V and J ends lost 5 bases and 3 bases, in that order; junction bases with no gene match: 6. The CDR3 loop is CASSPWTSGETDTQYF. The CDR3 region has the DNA TGTGCCAGCAGCCCCTGGACTAGCGGGGAAACAGATACGCAGTATTTT.

The CDR3 loop reads CASTLLAGAAYEQYF. CDR3 bases: TGTGCCAGCACTCTCCTAGCGGGAGCTGCCTACGAGCAGTACTTC. The rearrangement joins TRBV7-9 to TRBJ2-7; 10 nucleotides line up with TRBD2. Trimming took 7 bases from V and 2 from J; bases not matched to a gene: 8. CDR1 is SEHNR and CDR2 is FQNEAQ in the germline V gene (reference sequence). The CDR3 has 15 residues. The full variable domain, completed using reference TRBV7-9 and TRBJ2-7, is DTGVSQNPRHKITKRGQNVTFRCDPISEHNRLYWYRQTLGQGPEFLTYFQNEAQLEKSRLLSDRFSAERPKGSFSTLEIQRTEQGDSAMYLCASTLLAGAAYEQYFGPGTRLTVT.

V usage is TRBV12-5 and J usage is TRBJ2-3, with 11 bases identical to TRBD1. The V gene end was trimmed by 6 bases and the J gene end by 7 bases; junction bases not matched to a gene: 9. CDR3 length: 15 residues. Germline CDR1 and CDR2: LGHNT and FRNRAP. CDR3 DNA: TGTGCTAGTGGACCCGGACAGGGGGCAAAGAATACGCAGTATTTT. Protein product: CASGPGQGAKNTQYF.

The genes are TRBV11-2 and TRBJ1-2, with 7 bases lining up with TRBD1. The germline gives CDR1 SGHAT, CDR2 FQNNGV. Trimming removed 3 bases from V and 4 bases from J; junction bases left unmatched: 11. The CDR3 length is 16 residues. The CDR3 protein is CASSFAGDRFPYGYTF. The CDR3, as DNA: TGTGCCAGCAGCTTCGCCGGGGACAGATTCCCCTATGGCTACACCTTC. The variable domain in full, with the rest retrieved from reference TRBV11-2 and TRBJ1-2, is EAGVAQSPRYKIIEKRQSVAFWCNPISGHATLYWYQQILGQGPKLLIQFQNNGVVDDSQLPKDRFSAERLKGVDSTLKIQPAKLEDSAVYLCASSFAGDRFPYGYTFGSGTRLTVV.